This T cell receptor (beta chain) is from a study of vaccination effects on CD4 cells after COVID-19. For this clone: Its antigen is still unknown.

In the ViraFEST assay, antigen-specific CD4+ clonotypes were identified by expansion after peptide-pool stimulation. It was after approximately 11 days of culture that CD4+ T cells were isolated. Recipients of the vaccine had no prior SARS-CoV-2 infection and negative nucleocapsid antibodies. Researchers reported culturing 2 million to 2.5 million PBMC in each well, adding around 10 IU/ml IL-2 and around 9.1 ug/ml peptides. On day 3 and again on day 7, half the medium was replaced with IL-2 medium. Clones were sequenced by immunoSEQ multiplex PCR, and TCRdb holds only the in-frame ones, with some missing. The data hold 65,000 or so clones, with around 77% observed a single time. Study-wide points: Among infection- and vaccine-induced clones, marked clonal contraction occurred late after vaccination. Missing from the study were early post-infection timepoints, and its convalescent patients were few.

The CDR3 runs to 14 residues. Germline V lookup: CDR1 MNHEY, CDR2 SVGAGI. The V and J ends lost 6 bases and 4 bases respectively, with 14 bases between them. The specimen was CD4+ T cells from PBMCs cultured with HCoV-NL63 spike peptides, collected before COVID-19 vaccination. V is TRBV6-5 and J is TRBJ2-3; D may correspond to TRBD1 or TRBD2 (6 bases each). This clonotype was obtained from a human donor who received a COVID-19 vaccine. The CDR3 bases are TGTGCCAGCAGACTCCGGAGGGGGGCAGATACGCAGTATTTT. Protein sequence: CASRLRRGADTQYF.